The 27 T cell receptor beta chains below were found in one sample sequenced in a study of shared clonotypes between healthy human individuals. As defined, naive CD8 cells were CD45RO-negative and positively selected for CCR7, with terminally differentiated effector memory CD45RA+ cells excluded. The method was immunoSEQ multiplex PCR; TCRdb's version includes in-frame clones alone and lacks a portion of them. The table records around 700,000 clones, just over 90% of them present only once. Sequenced material: naive CD8+ T cells sorted from blood. These receptors were taken from a man aged 25 to 40 in good health.

The chain has TRBV7-6 and TRBJ2-7; D is unclear. In germline, CDR1 is SGHVS, CDR2 FNYEAQ. The V gene lost 1 base and the J gene lost 1 base, with 5 bases spanning the gap. This CDR3 has 13 residues. The CDR3, as DNA: TGTGCCAGCAGCTTAGAACAGTCCTACGAGCAGTACTTC. It translates to CASSLEQSYEQYF.

The chain carries TRBV2 and TRBJ2-7, with TRBD1 identical over 10 bases. With 6 bases clipped from V and 6 bases from J, the junction kept 11 bases outside the gene matches. Germline V gene lookup returns CDR1 SNHLY and CDR2 FYNNEI. The CDR3 is 15 amino acids. CDR3 sequence (DNA): TGTGCCAGCAGCGGGGGACAGGGGATTAAGGGCGAGCAGTACTTC. Its translation: CASSGGQGIKGEQYF. The full variable domain, completed using reference TRBV2 and TRBJ2-7, is EPEVTQTPSHQVTQMGQEVILRCVPISNHLYFYWYRQILGQKVEFLVSFYNNEISEKSEIFDDQFSVERPDGSNFTLKIRSTKLEDSAMYFCASSGGQGIKGEQYFGPGTRLTVT.

Only one count was recorded for this clone. The J gene is TRBJ2-5, the V gene TRBV5-1; no clear D gene. The length of the CDR3 is 13 residues. The V end was cut by 5 bases, the J end by 3 bases, with 11 bases between. Germline CDR1 is SGHRS and CDR2 is YFSETQ. CDR3 region: CASSTIDEETQYF. CDR3 in DNA: TGCGCCAGCAGTACGATTGACGAAGAGACCCAGTACTTC.

This rearrangement joins TRBV6-1 to TRBJ2-1; 7 bases are shared with TRBD2. J lost 6 bases, V lost 2 bases, and 10 bases had no gene match. The CDR3 sequence is 16 residues long. The germline V gene encodes CDR1 MNHNS and CDR2 SASEGT. CDR3 nucleotide sequence: TGTGCCAGCAGTGAACCGTGGCAGGGAGGGCGCAATGAGCAGTTCTTC. This sequence encodes CASSEPWQGGRNEQFF.

The chain links TRBV9 to TRBJ2-1, with no clear D. The germline CDR1 and CDR2 sequences are SGDLS and YYNGEE. Trimming left V 3 bases short and J 0 bases short, with 10 bases between. This CDR3 has 15 amino acids. The CDR3 sequence is CASSDPVASYNEQFF. Here the CDR3 DNA reads TGTGCCAGCAGCGACCCGGTGGCCTCCTACAATGAGCAGTTCTTC.

The rearrangement joins TRBV28 to TRBJ2-7; possible D gene TRBD2, 6 bases. In germline, CDR1 is MDHEN, CDR2 SYDVKM. This CDR3 is built from 15 residues. The V end lost 8 bases, the J end lost 0 bases, and 17 bases lay between the germline ends. CDR3 nucleotide sequence: TGTGCCAGCCGCTTAAGGGACTCGACCTCCTACGAGCAGTACTTC. It is translated as CASRLRDSTSYEQYF.

The gene calls are TRBV19 and TRBJ1-1; no clear D. The CDR3 sequence is 16 residues long. Trimming pared 5 bases from V and 0 bases from J, leaving 16 bases between. The germline CDR1 and CDR2 sequences are LNHDA and SQIVND (reference sequence). For the CDR3, the DNA is TGTGCCAGTAGTTACCCGGATATAAGCATGAACACTGAAGCTTTCTTT. Its translation is CASSYPDISMNTEAFF.

This clone has just one count. CDR3 protein: CASSDQFYRIVDNEQFF. DNA for the CDR3: TGTGCCAGCAGTGATCAATTTTATAGGATCGTGGACAATGAGCAGTTCTTC. The V gene is TRBV6-1, the J gene TRBJ2-1; D is uncertain. CDR1 is MNHNS and CDR2 is SASEGT in the germline V gene. V shed 3 bases and J shed 5 bases, with 20 bases lying between them. The CDR3 is 17 residues long.

This clone was detected once. The gene calls are TRBV9 and TRBJ2-7; TRBD2 might be the D (5 bases). Germline CDR1 SGDLS, CDR2 YYNGEE. V was shortened by 3 bases and J by 2 bases, with 15 bases between the two germline ends. The CDR3 has 15 amino acids. CDR3 loop: CASSARTGRPYEQYF. CDR3 bases: TGTGCCAGCAGCGCCAGGACTGGAAGACCCTACGAGCAGTACTTC. Together with reference TRBV9 and TRBJ2-7, the CDR3 gives the full variable domain: DSGVTQTPKHLITATGQRVTLRCSPRSGDLSVYWYQQSLDQGLQFLIQYYNGEERAKGNILERFSAQQFPDLHSELNLSSLELGDSALYFCASSARTGRPYEQYFGPGTRLTVT.

This clone was counted only a few times. The genes are TRBV6-1 and TRBJ2-3; D unclear. The germline V gene encodes CDR1 MNHNS and CDR2 SASEGT. Trimming took off 3 bases at V and 2 bases at J, with 12 bases between the two ends. CDR3 length: 15 amino acids. The CDR3 DNA follows: TGTGCCAGCAGTGATGGGCAGCGCTTCACAGATACGCAGTATTTT. Encoded protein: CASSDGQRFTDTQYF.

This clone has only a few counts. This chain joins TRBV6-1 and TRBJ1-3; TRBD1 agrees at 9 bases. V was clipped by 4 bases and J by 4 bases; unmatched bases: 2. CDR1 is MNHNS and CDR2 is SASEGT in the germline V gene. The CDR3 is 14 amino acids. DNA of the CDR3: TGTGCCAGCAGTGGTGGACAGGGGGGAAACACCATATATTTT. This sequence encodes CASSGGQGGNTIYF.

The CDR3, as DNA: TGTGCCAGCAGCGTTCAGGGGTTTCGGGGCGAGCAGTACTTC. Protein: CASSVQGFRGEQYF. J is TRBJ2-7 and V is TRBV7-2; tentative D call: TRBD1 (6 bases). CDR1 is SGHTA, CDR2 FQGNSA, per germline. CDR3 length: 14 amino acids. Trimming cost V 5 bases and J 6 bases, with 17 bases left between them.

This clone was detected a few times. V is TRBV7-9 and J is TRBJ2-7; D is unclear. CDR1 is SEHNR and CDR2 is FQNEAQ in the germline V gene (reference sequence). The CDR3 length is 14 residues. Trimming removed 6 bases at V and 3 bases at J, with 15 bases between. The CDR3 loop reads CASSPSETHYEQYF. In nucleotides, the CDR3 is TGTGCCAGCAGTCCTAGTGAAACCCACTACGAGCAGTACTTC.

The V gene is TRBV7-8, the J gene TRBJ2-7; D gene ambiguous. CDR3 length: 13 amino acids. Trimming took off 0 bases at V and 4 bases at J, with 7 bases between the two ends. Per the germline V gene, CDR1 is SGHVS and CDR2 is FQNEAQ. The DNA of the CDR3 is TGTGCCAGCAGCTTAGCCCCCTATTACGAGCAGTACTTC. Encoded protein: CASSLAPYYEQYF.

J is TRBJ2-3 and V is TRBV11-2; the D gene is possibly TRBD2 (6 bases). This CDR3 is built from 15 residues. Trimming removed 7 bases from V and 2 bases from J, with 16 bases in between. Germline V gene data show CDR1 as SGHAT and CDR2 as FQNNGV. The CDR3, as DNA: TGTGCCAGCACCTCTTGGGGGAGGCCCACAGATACGCAGTATTTT. Translated: CASTSWGRPTDTQYF.

V gene TRBV29-1 combines with J gene TRBJ2-3, with TRBD1 matching over 11 bases. Germline CDR1 SQVTM, CDR2 ANQGSEA. V trimming: 4 bases; J trimming: 6 bases; junction bases outside the gene matches: 6. The CDR3 contains 14 residues. CDR3 in amino acids: CSVGWDRGADTQYF. The CDR3 DNA reads TGCAGCGTTGGCTGGGACAGGGGGGCGGATACGCAGTATTTT.

This clone was seen a handful of times. The V call is TRBV19, the J call TRBJ2-7; possibly TRBD2 for D (6 bases). This CDR3 spans 11 amino acids. Germline-derived CDR1 and CDR2 are LNHDA and SQIVND (reference sequence). Trimming pared 4 bases from V and 7 bases from J, leaving 8 bases between. The CDR3, as DNA: TGTGCCAGTAGTACGGGGGAGGAGCAGTACTTC. It is translated as CASSTGEEQYF.

This chain uses TRBV4-1 with TRBJ1-5; 8 nucleotides match TRBD1. Germline CDR1 and CDR2: MGHRA and YSYEKL. Trimming removed 3 bases from V and 0 bases from J; junction bases left unmatched: 4. The CDR3 has 16 amino acids. CDR3 sequence reads: CASSQGTGVSNQPQHF. In DNA form, the CDR3 reads TGCGCCAGCAGCCAGGGGACAGGAGTTAGCAATCAGCCCCAGCATTTT.

The rearrangement joins TRBV4-3 to TRBJ2-3; 7 nucleotides align to TRBD2. The CDR3 is 17 residues long. CDR1 and CDR2 from the germline V gene are LGHNA and YSLEER. V lost 0 bases, J lost 2 bases, and 8 bases stayed unmatched. The CDR3 here is CASSQDLPSGYTDTQYF. CDR3 in DNA: TGCGCCAGCAGCCAAGATCTACCTAGCGGCTACACAGATACGCAGTATTTT.

The chain combines TRBV6-1 with TRBJ1-1, with D possibly being TRBD1 (5 bases). The CDR3 sequence is 13 residues long. Germline V gives CDR1 MNHNS, CDR2 SASEGT. V lost 6 bases, J lost 3 bases, and 11 bases lay in between. CDR3 DNA: TGTGCCAGCAGAGTGTCAGGGTACACTGAAGCTTTCTTT. It encodes CASRVSGYTEAFF.

The V call is TRBV27, the J call TRBJ1-2; 9 bases agree with TRBD1. The CDR3 is made up of 15 amino acids. Germline assignment: CDR1 MNHEY and CDR2 SMNVEV (reference sequence). After removal of 3 bases from V and 3 bases from J, the junction contained 5 bases not matched to a gene. The DNA for the CDR3 is TGTGCCAGCAGTTTTAAACAGGGGGCAGACTATGGCTACACCTTC. It yields the protein CASSFKQGADYGYTF.

The chain employs TRBV7-9 and TRBJ2-7, with 7 nucleotides matching TRBD1. The germline CDR1 and CDR2 sequences are SEHNR and FQNEAQ (reference sequence). V lost 5 bases, J lost 2 bases, and 9 bases stayed unmatched. The CDR3 is made up of 15 amino acids. The CDR3 spells CASSPPTGATYEQYF. The CDR3 DNA reads TGTGCCAGCAGCCCCCCCACAGGGGCTACCTACGAGCAGTACTTC.

The rearrangement links TRBV30 to TRBJ1-2, with D perhaps TRBD1 (6 bases). The V end was cut by 2 bases, the J end by 7 bases, with 17 bases between. CDR1 is GTSNPN and CDR2 is SVGIG in the germline V gene (reference sequence). CDR3 size: 14 residues. Here the CDR3 DNA reads TGTGCCTGGAGTCCCGGTGTGGGGGCAGGTGGCTACACCTTC. Encoded protein: CAWSPGVGAGGYTF.

J is TRBJ2-1 and V is TRBV7-9; 15 bases are a match to TRBD2. Trimming took 4 bases from V and 8 from J; bases not matched to a gene: 6. The length of the CDR3 is 16 residues. CDR1 and CDR2 from the germline V gene are SEHNR and FQNEAQ (reference sequence). The CDR3 region has the DNA TGTGCCAGCAGCTCTCGGACTAGCGGGAGGGCCCATGAGCAGTTCTTC. Its protein is CASSSRTSGRAHEQFF. The full variable domain, rest sourced from reference TRBV7-9 and TRBJ2-1, is DTGVSQNPRHKITKRGQNVTFRCDPISEHNRLYWYRQTLGQGPEFLTYFQNEAQLEKSRLLSDRFSAERPKGSFSTLEIQRTEQGDSAMYLCASSSRTSGRAHEQFFGPGTRLTVL.

This chain links TRBV9 with TRBJ2-3, with 7 bases matching TRBD2. V shed 0 bases and J 2 bases; nucleotides not matched to a gene: 6. Germline V gene sequence: CDR1 SGDLS, CDR2 YYNGEE. The CDR3 contains 16 residues. The CDR3 bases are TGTGCCAGCAGCGTAGAGGAGGGAGGGATCACAGATACGCAGTATTTT. As protein: CASSVEEGGITDTQYF.

The rearrangement links TRBV28 to TRBJ1-4, with D hard to call. V was cut by 3 bases and J by 0 bases, with 11 bases left in between. The CDR3 sequence is 16 residues long. From germline, CDR1 is MDHEN and CDR2 SYDVKM. CDR3 nucleotides: TGTGCCAGCAGTTTCGGGCGAATACCAACTAATGAAAAACTGTTTTTT. Translated: CASSFGRIPTNEKLFF.

The gene calls are TRBV5-4 and TRBJ2-7; tentatively, D is TRBD2 (6 bases). V lost 3 bases to trimming and J lost 2 bases, with 15 bases between them. This CDR3 has 15 amino acids. Germline-derived CDR1 and CDR2 are SGHNT and YYREEE (reference sequence). The CDR3 region is CASSSTGLAPYEQYF. The CDR3 bases are TGTGCCAGCAGCTCGACGGGACTCGCCCCCTACGAGCAGTACTTC.